The 14 T cell receptor beta chains below all came from one sample that was sequenced in a study of CD4 T cells in relation to SARS-CoV-2 and coronaviruses. Using immunoSEQ multiplex PCR, the repertoire was profiled, and TCRdb retains in-frame clones only, with some absent. This table has about 23,000 clones, approximately 80% appearing once. No cognate antigen is known for these TCRs. The unexposed donors gave CD4+ T cells in about 2011-2018, prior to COVID-19. After approximately ten days of culture, CD4+ T cells were isolated. Material for sequencing was CD4+ T cells from PBMCs, cultured in vitro. The receptors stem from a human donor in good health.

The J gene is TRBJ2-7, the V gene TRBV25-1; 10 bases fit TRBD1. This CDR3 has 14 residues. The germline gives CDR1 MGHDK, CDR2 SYGVNS. Trimming took 6 bases from V and 2 from J; bases not matched to a gene: 4. CDR3 DNA sequence: TGTGCCAGCAGAGGGACAGGGGCTACCTACGAGCAGTACTTC. Its protein is CASRGTGATYEQYF.

Only a few counts were recorded for this clone. The chain joins TRBV6-1 to TRBJ1-3; no reliable D call. The CDR3 extends over 16 amino acids. V lost 0 bases and J 0 bases, leaving 9 bases between the germline ends. CDR1 and CDR2 (germline): MNHNS, SASEGT. The DNA for the CDR3 is TGTGCCAGCAGTGAAGCAGTCGGTTTCTCTGGAAACACCATATATTTT. It translates to CASSEAVGFSGNTIYF.

J is TRBJ1-2 and V is TRBV28; 7 bases line up with TRBD1. After removal of 5 bases from V and 2 bases from J, the junction contained 5 bases not matched to a gene. CDR1 and CDR2 (germline): MDHEN, SYDVKM. CDR3 length equals 14 residues. The CDR3 coding sequence is TGTGCCAGCAGTGTGGGACAGACCAACTATGGCTACACCTTC. Translation: CASSVGQTNYGYTF.

This clone appeared a few times. The V and J genes are TRBV5-1 and TRBJ2-7; TRBD2 is a possible D gene (5 bases). From germline, CDR1 is SGHRS and CDR2 YFSETQ. V was clipped by 5 bases and J by 0 bases, with 12 bases between them. The CDR3 has 14 residues. In nucleotides, the CDR3 is TGCGCCAGCAGTGTCACGGGAAACTCCTACGAGCAGTACTTC. The encoded protein is CASSVTGNSYEQYF.

The chain employs TRBV12-1 and TRBJ1-1; TRBD1 is the table's D call, not checked against the DNA. TRBV12-1 is given as a pseudogene. There are 11 residues in the CDR3. The CDR3: CASRDTDEAFF. The CDR3 bases are TGTGCCAGCAGGGACACCGATGAAGCTTTCTTT.

The V gene is TRBV28, the J gene TRBJ1-6; tentative D call: TRBD1 (6 bases). CDR1 and CDR2 (germline): MDHEN, SYDVKM. The ends were cut back, 2 bases at V and 9 bases at J, with 11 bases in the middle. CDR3 length: 14 residues. The CDR3 region is CASSLQQGSSPLHF. The CDR3 coding sequence is TGTGCCAGCAGTTTACAACAGGGTAGTTCACCCCTCCACTTT.

This clone was seen a single time. The chain links TRBV4-1 to TRBJ2-1, with 10 bases fitting TRBD2. V lost 4 bases, J lost 9 bases, and 12 bases stayed unmatched. Germline V CDR1 and CDR2: MGHRA, YSYEKL. The CDR3 has 16 residues. CDR3 nucleotides: TGCGCCAGCAGCCTCGAGGTAGCGGGAGGATCGGGTGAGCAGTTCTTC. Its protein is CASSLEVAGGSGEQFF.

This clone was seen only once. This rearrangement joins TRBV6-2 or TRBV6-3 to TRBJ1-5; 7 nucleotides line up with TRBD1. The CDR3 is made up of 17 amino acids. CDR1 and CDR2 from the germline V gene are MNHEY and SVGEGT. J lost 0 bases, V lost 2 bases, and 7 bases had no gene match. The CDR3 region is CASSYALGTVSNQPQHF. CDR3 sequence (DNA): TGTGCCAGCAGTTACGCCTTAGGGACAGTTAGCAATCAGCCCCAGCATTTT.

This sequence joins TRBV19 and TRBJ1-5; a possible D gene is TRBD1 (5 bases). CDR3 size: 16 residues. Germline CDR1 LNHDA, CDR2 SQIVND (reference sequence). V dropped 3 bases and J dropped 0 bases, with 12 bases sitting between them. The CDR3 DNA reads TGTGCCAGTAGTATGTTTACAGGCCATAGCAATCAGCCCCAGCATTTT. Its protein product is CASSMFTGHSNQPQHF. Variable domain in full (rest from reference TRBV19 and TRBJ1-5): DGGITQSPKYLFRKEGQNVTLSCEQNLNHDAMYWYRQDPGQGLRLIYYSQIVNDFQKGDIAEGYSVSREKKESFPLTVTSAQKNPTAFYLCASSMFTGHSNQPQHFGDGTRLSIL.

The CDR3 reads CASSPNSFTGTGSYEQYF. The CDR3 bases are TGTGCCAGCTCACCGAATTCCTTTACCGGGACAGGGAGCTACGAGCAGTACTTC. The rearrangement links TRBV18 to TRBJ2-7, with TRBD1 matching over 9 bases. Germline V CDR1 and CDR2: KGHSH, LQKENI. V trimming: 3 bases; J trimming: 3 bases; junction bases outside the gene matches: 15. The CDR3 contains 18 residues.

The chain has TRBV6-5 and TRBJ1-3; 7 bases align to TRBD1. Germline CDR1 reads MNHEY; CDR2 reads SVGAGI. The ends lost 5 bases at V and 4 bases at J; junction bases unmatched: 8. This CDR3 contains 15 residues. CDR3 amino acids: CASSREGAQGNTIYF. For the CDR3, the DNA is TGTGCCAGCAGTCGGGAGGGGGCGCAAGGAAACACCATATATTTT.

The gene calls are TRBV7-2 and TRBJ1-5; D is ambiguous. Germline-derived CDR1 and CDR2 are SGHTA and FQGNSA. Trimming removed 0 bases at V and 3 bases at J, with 6 bases between. The CDR3 length is 14 residues. The CDR3: CASSLARNNQPQHF. Written as DNA, the CDR3 is TGTGCCAGCAGCTTAGCACGGAACAATCAGCCCCAGCATTTT.

V gene TRBV10-3 combines with J gene TRBJ2-1; 7 bases match TRBD1. V lost 4 bases, J lost 4 bases, and 4 bases stayed unmatched. Germline loops: CDR1 ENHRY, CDR2 SYGVKD. The CDR3 length is 14 residues. DNA of the CDR3: TGTGCCATCAGTGCCAGGACAGGTTACAATGAGCAGTTCTTC. Translated, it gives CAISARTGYNEQFF.

The rearrangement joins TRBV28 to TRBJ1-3, with TRBD1 matching over 7 bases. This CDR3 has 13 amino acids. Trimming took 8 bases from V and 10 from J; bases not matched to a gene: 11. Looked up from germline, CDR1 is MDHEN and CDR2 is SYDVKM. In nucleotides, the CDR3 is TGTGCCAGCGAGGGGGCCAGAGTAAAGACCATATATTTT. It encodes CASEGARVKTIYF.